One and the same sample provided the 2 T cell receptor beta chains below, sequenced in a study of blood T cell repertoires in COVID-19. Sequenced by immunoSEQ multiplex PCR; TCRdb stores in-frame clones only, minus some. The profile covers some 150,000 clones, with about 85% appearing a single time and 2% to 3% taken by the ten largest. Material: peripheral blood. Receptors were obtained from a human donor with acute or convalescent COVID-19. The donor label of this sample is uncertain.

This clone was detected once. J is TRBJ2-5 and V is TRBV4-2, with 10 bases that match TRBD2. The V and J ends lost 1 base and 4 bases, in that order; junction bases with no gene match: 6. This CDR3 region has 16 residues. Looked up from germline, CDR1 is LGHNA and CDR2 is YNFKEQ. As DNA, the CDR3 is TGTGCCAGCAGCCAAGGCTCTAGCGGGGGCGGAGAGACCCAGTACTTC. Translating gives CASSQGSSGGGETQYF.

The genes are TRBV7-2 and TRBJ2-1, with D possibly matching TRBD2 (6 bases). The germline gives CDR1 SGHTA, CDR2 FQGNSA. V was cut by 7 bases and J by 4 bases, with 20 bases left in between. The length of the CDR3 is 16 residues. CDR3 amino acids: CASTVVSGGTYNEQFF. In nucleotides, the CDR3 is TGTGCCAGCACCGTAGTTAGCGGCGGCACTTACAATGAGCAGTTCTTC.